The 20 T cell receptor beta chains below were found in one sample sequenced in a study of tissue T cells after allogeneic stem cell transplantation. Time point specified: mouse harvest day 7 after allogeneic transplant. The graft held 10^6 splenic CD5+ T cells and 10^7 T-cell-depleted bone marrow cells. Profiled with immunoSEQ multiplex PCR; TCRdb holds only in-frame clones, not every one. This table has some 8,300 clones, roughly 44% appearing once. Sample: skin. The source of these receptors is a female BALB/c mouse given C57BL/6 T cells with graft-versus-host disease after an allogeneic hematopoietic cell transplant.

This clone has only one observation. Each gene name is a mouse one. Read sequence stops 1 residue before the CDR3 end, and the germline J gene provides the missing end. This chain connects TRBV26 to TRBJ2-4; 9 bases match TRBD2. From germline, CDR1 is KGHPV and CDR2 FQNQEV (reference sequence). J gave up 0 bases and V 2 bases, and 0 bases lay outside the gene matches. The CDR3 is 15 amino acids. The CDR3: CASSLGLGSQNTLYF. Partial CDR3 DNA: TGTGCCAGCAGTCTGGGACTGGGGAGTCAAAACACCTTGTAC.

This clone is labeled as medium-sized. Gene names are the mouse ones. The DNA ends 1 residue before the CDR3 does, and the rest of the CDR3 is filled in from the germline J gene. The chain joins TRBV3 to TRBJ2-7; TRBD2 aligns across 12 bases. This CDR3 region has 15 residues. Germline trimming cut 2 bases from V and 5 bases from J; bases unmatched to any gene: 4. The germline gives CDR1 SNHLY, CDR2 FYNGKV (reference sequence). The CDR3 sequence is CASSLPGTGGHEQYF. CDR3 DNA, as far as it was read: TGTGCCAGCAGCTTACCAGGGACTGGGGGGCATGAACAGTAC. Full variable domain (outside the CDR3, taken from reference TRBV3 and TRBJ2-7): GPKVLQIPSHQIIDMGQMVTLNCDPVSNHLYFYWYKQILGQQMEFLVNFYNGKVMEKSKLFKDQFSVERPDGSYFTLKIQPTALEDSAVYFCASSLPGTGGHEQYFGPGTRLTVL.

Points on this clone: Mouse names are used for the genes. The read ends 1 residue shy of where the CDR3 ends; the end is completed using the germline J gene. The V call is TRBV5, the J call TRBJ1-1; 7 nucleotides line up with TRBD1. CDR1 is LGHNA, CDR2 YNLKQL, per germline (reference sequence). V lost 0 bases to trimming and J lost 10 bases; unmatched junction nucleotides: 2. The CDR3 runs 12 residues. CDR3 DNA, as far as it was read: TGTGCCAGCAGCCAAGATAGACAGGGAGTCTTC. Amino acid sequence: CASSQDRQGVF. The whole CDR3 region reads CASSQDRQGVFF.

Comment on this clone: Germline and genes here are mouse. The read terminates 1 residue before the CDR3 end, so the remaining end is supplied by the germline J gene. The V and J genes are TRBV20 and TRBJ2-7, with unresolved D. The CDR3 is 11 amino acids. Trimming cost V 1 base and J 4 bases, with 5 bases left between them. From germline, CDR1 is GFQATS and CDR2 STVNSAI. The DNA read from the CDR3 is TGTGGTGCTAGGGGGGGTTATGAACAGTAC. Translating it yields CGARGGYEQY. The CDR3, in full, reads CGARGGYEQYF.

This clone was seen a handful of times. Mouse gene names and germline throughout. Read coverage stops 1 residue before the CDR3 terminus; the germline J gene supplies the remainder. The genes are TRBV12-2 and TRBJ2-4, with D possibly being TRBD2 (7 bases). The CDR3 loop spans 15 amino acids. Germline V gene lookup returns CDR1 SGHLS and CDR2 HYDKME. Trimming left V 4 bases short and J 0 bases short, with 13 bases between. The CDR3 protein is CASSPWGPSQNTLYF. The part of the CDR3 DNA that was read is TGTGCCAGCTCCCCCTGGGGGCCTAGTCAAAACACCTTGTAC.

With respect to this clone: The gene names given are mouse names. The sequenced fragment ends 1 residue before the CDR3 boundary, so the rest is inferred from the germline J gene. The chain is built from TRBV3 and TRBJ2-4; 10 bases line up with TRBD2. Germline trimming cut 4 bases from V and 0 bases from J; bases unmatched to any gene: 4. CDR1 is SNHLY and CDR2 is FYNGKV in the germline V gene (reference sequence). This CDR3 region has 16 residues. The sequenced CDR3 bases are TGTGCCAGCAGCTCCGGACTGGGGGCTAGTCAAAACACCTTGTAC. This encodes CASSSGLGASQNTLY. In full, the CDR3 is CASSSGLGASQNTLYF.

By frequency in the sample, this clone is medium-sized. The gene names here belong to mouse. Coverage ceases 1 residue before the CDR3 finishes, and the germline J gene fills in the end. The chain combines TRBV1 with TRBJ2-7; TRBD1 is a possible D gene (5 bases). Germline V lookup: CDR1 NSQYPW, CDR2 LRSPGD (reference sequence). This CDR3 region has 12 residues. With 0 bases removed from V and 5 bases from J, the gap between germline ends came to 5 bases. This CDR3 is CTCSADRDEQYF. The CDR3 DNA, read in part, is TGCACCTGCAGTGCAGACAGGGATGAACAGTAC.

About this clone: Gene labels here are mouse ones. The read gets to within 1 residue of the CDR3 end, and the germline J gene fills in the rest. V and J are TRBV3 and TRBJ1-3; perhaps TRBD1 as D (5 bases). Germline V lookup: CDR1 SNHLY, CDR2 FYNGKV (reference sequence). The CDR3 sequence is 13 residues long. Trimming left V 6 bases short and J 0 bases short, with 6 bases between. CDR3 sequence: CASRTDSGNTLYF. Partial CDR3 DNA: TGTGCCAGCAGGACAGATTCTGGAAATACGCTCTAT.

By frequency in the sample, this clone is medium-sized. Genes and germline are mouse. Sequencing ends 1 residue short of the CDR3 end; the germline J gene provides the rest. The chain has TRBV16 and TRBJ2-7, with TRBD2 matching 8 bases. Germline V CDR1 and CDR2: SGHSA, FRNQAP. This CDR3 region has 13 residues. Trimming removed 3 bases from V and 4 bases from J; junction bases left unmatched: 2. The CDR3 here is CASSFPGGYEQYF. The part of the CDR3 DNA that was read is TGTGCAAGCAGCTTCCCTGGGGGGTATGAACAGTAC. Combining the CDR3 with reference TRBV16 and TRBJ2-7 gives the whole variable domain NAGVIQTPRHKVTGKGQEATLWCEPISGHSAVFWYRQTIVQGLEFLTYFRNQAPIDDSGMPKERFSAQMPNQSHSTLKIQSTQPQDSAVYLCASSFPGGYEQYFGPGTRLTVL.

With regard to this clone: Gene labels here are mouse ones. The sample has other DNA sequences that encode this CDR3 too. CDR3 protein: CSSSRDRNTEVFF. The DNA read from the CDR3 is TGCTCCAGCAGTCGGGACAGGAACACAGAAGTCTTC. The J gene is TRBJ1-1, the V gene TRBV23; TRBD1, as called in the table, went unchecked against the DNA. The CDR3 end lies 1 residue beyond the end of the read and is filled in from the germline J gene. Germline loops: CDR1 KGHTA, CDR2 FQNQQP. The CDR3 consists of 13 residues. The full variable domain, in which reference TRBV23 and TRBJ1-1 provide the parts outside the CDR3, is DAAVTQKPRYLIKMKGQEAEMKCIPEKGHTAVFWYQQKQSKELKFLIYFQNQQPLDQIDMVKERFSAVCPSSSLCSLGIRTCEAEDSALYLCSSSRDRNTEVFFGKGTRLTVV.

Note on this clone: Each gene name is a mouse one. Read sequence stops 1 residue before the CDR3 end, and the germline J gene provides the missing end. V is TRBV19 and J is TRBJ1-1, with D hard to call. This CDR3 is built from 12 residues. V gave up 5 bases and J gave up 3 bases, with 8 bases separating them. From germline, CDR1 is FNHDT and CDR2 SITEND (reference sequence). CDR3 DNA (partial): TGTGCCAGCAGCCTCCCTCACACAGAAGTCTTC. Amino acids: CASSLPHTEVF. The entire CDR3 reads CASSLPHTEVFF.

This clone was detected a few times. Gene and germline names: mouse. The covered CDR3 bases are TGTGCCAGCAGCCAAGATGGCAGGGGGCAGGCTCCGCTT. Encoded protein: CASSQDGRGQAPL. The whole CDR3 protein is CASSQDGRGQAPLF. The V call is TRBV5, the J call TRBJ1-5, with 7 positions matching TRBD1. From the germline J gene comes the end of the CDR3, since the read stops 1 residue before it. After removal of 0 bases from V and 7 bases from J, the junction contained 3 bases not matched to a gene. The CDR3 length is 14 residues. Germline V CDR1 and CDR2: LGHNA, YNLKQL (reference sequence).

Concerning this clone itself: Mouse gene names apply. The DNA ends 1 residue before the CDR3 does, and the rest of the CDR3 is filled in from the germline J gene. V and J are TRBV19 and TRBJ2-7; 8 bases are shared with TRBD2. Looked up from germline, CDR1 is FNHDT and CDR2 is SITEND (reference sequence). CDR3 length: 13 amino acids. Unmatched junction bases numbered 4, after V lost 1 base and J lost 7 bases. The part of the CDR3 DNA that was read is TGTGCCAGCAGTATAAGGGGGGGGCGGGAACAGTAC. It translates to CASSIRGGREQY. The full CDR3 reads CASSIRGGREQYF. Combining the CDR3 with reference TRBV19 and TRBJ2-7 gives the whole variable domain GGIITQTPKFLIGQEGQKLTLKCQQNFNHDTMYWYRQDSGKGLRLIYYSITENDLQKGDLSEGYDASREKKSSFSLTVTSAQKNEMAVFLCASSIRGGREQYFGPGTRLTVL.

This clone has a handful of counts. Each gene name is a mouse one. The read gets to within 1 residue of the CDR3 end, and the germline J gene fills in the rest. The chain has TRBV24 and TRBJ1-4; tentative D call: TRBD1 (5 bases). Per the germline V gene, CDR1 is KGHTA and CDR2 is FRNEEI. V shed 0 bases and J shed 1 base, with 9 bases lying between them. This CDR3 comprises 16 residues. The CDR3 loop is CASSLYTGHSNERLFF. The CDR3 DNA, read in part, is TGTGCCAGCAGTCTGTATACTGGACATTCCAACGAAAGATTATTT.

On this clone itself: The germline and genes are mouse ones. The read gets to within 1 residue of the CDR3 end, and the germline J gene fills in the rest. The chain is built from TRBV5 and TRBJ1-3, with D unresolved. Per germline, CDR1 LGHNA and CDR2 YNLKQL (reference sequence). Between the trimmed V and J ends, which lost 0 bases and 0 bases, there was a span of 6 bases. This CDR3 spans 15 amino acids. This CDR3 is CASSQDGNSGNTLYF. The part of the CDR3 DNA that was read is TGTGCCAGCAGCCAAGATGGCAATTCTGGAAATACGCTCTAT.

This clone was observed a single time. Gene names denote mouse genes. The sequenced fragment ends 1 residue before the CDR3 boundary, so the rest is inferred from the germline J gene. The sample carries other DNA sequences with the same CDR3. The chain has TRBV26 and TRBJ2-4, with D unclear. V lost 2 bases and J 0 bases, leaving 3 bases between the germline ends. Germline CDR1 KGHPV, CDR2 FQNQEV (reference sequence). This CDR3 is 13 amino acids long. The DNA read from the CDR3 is TGTGCCAGCAGTCTGGGGAGTCAAAACACCTTGTAC. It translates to CASSLGSQNTLY. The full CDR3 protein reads CASSLGSQNTLYF.

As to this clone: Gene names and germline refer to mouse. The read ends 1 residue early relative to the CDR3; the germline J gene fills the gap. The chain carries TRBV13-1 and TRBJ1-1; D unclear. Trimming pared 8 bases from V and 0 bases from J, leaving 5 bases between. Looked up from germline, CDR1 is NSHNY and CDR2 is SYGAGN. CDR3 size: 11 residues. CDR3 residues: CASQENTEVFF. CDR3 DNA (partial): TGTGCCAGTCAGGAGAACACAGAAGTCTTC.

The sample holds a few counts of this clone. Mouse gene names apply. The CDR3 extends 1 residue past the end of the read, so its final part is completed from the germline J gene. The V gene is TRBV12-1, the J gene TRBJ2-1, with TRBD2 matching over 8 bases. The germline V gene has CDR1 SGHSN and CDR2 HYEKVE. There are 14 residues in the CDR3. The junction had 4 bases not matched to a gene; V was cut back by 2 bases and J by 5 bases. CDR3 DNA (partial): TGTGCCAGCTCTCCACTGGGGGTCCATGCTGAGCAGTTC. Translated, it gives CASSPLGVHAEQF. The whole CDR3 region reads CASSPLGVHAEQFF.

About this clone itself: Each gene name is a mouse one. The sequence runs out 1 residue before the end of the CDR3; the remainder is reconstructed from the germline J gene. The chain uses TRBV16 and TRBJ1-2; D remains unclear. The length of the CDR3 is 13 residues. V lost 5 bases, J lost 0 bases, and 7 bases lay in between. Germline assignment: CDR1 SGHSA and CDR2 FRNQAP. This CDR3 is CASSRNANSDYTF. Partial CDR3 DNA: TGTGCAAGCAGCCGCAATGCAAACTCCGACTACACC. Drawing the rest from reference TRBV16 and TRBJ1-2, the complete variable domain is NAGVIQTPRHKVTGKGQEATLWCEPISGHSAVFWYRQTIVQGLEFLTYFRNQAPIDDSGMPKERFSAQMPNQSHSTLKIQSTQPQDSAVYLCASSRNANSDYTFGSGTRLLVI.

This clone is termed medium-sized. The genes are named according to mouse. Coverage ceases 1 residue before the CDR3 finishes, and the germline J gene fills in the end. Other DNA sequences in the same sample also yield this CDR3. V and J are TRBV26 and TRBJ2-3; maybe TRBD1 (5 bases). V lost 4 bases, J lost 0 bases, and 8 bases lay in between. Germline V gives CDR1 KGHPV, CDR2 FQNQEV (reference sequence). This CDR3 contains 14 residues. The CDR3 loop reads CASSRTSSAETLYF. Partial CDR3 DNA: TGTGCCAGCAGTCGGACATCTAGTGCAGAAACGCTGTAT.